Here is one TCR beta chain with its context. Unrecorded immune exposure was likely among donors, who were nominally healthy when sampled. This record belongs to a study of cytomegalovirus exposure and HLA in healthy donors. PCR used 60 Vbeta primers and 13 Jbeta primers. Only in-frame clones appear in the TCRdb table, and some are missing; sequencing was by immunoSEQ multiplex PCR. The sample includes about 160,000 clones. What was sequenced was PBMCs. The sequence came from a woman aged 60-75 years in good health and CMV-seronegative.

The DNA for the CDR3 is TGTGCCAGCAGCGCGACAGGGGGCTCATGGGAGACCCAGTACTTC. Its translation: CASSATGGSWETQYF. The rearrangement uses TRBV2 and TRBJ2-5; TRBD1 matches 10 bases. V lost 6 bases and J lost 5; bases outside the gene matches: 9. CDR1 and CDR2 from the germline V gene are SNHLY and FYNNEI. The CDR3 is 15 amino acids.